A selection of T cell receptor beta chains follows, all from one sample in a study of blood T cell repertoires in COVID-19. Profiling relied on immunoSEQ multiplex PCR, and the TCRdb table lists in-frame clones only, not all of them. The sample has approximately 240,000 clones, around 84% seen once; the top ten hold 5.1%. Input material: peripheral blood. All receptors derive from a woman aged 60-70 years who had recovered from COVID-19. CDR3s include the opening cysteine and the closing phenylalanine or tryptophan. D genes are given only for firm matches. Clone size appears in some rows only: once, few, many, or a class for an expanded clone.

clone size | J gene | V gene | D gene | CDR3 protein | CDR3 DNA
once | TRBJ1-2 | TRBV5-1 | - | CASSLAGYGYTF | TGCGCCAGCAGCTTGGCCGGCTATGGCTACACCTTC
- | TRBJ2-7 | TRBV19 | - | CATRLAYEQYF | TGTGCCACCCGACTAGCCTACGAGCAGTACTTC
- | TRBJ1-2 | TRBV30 | - | CAWSKTGPQGSYGYTF | TGTGCCTGGAGTAAGACAGGCCCGCAAGGAAGCTATGGCTACACCTTC
once | TRBJ1-1 | TRBV11-1 | - | CASSLATPTVLNTEAFF | TGTGCCAGCAGCTTAGCCACTCCAACAGTCCTGAACACTGAAGCTTTCTTT
- | TRBJ1-1 | TRBV19 | - | CASSIGGSEAFF | TGTGCCAGTAGTATAGGCGGGAGTGAAGCTTTCTTT
- | TRBJ1-6 | TRBV4-2 | - | CASSRRTPWEGSNSPLHF | TGTGCCAGCAGCCGCCGAACCCCCTGGGAAGGGAGTAATTCACCCCTCCACTTT
once | TRBJ2-1 | TRBV7-2 | - | CASSFGYYNEQFF | TGTGCCAGCAGCTTCGGGTATTACAATGAGCAGTTCTTC
- | TRBJ2-7 | TRBV19 | - | CASSIIGGINYEQYF | TGTGCCAGTAGTATAATTGGCGGTATTAACTACGAGCAGTACTTC
- | TRBJ2-1 | TRBV18 | TRBD2 | CASSPTSAGLSYNEQFF | TGTGCCAGCTCACCAACCTCAGCGGGGCTTTCCTACAATGAGCAGTTCTTC
- | TRBJ1-2 | TRBV19 | TRBD1 | CASSSWGHRGANYGYTF | TGTGCCAGTAGTTCTTGGGGTCACAGGGGAGCTAACTATGGCTACACCTTC